A selection of T cell receptor beta chains follows, all from one sample in a study of persistence of HIV-infected CD4 T cells. Antigens of these TCRs are unknown. The repertoire was sequenced with immunoSEQ multiplex PCR; TCRdb's copy has only in-frame clones and lacks some. The sample includes tens of thousands of clones, roughly 82% of them seen just once. Source: CD4+ T cells sorted from PBMCs after roughly 19-hour stimulation, taken from a patient who received antiretroviral therapy. These receptors originate from an adult woman with HIV who was CMV-seropositive. Each CDR3 is given with its conserved first and last residue. Each record gives: clone size, V gene, D gene, J gene, CDR3 protein, CDR3 DNA. The D gene is left open where the match is weak. Rows may omit the clone size; those that give it use once, few, many or a size class.

abundance: .
v_gene: TRBV29-1
d_gene: .
j_gene: TRBJ2-2
CDR3aa: CSATVGAWTGELFF
CDR3nt: TGCAGCGCCACCGTCGGTGCATGGACCGGGGAGCTGTTTTTT

abundance: .
v_gene: TRBV5-1
d_gene: TRBD2
j_gene: TRBJ2-7
CDR3aa: CASSISGGIIPYEQYF
CDR3nt: TGCGCCAGCAGCATTAGCGGGGGGATAATTCCCTACGAGCAGTACTTC

abundance: .
v_gene: TRBV4-1
d_gene: .
j_gene: TRBJ2-7
CDR3aa: CASSQDRVSFSYEQYF
CDR3nt: TGCGCCAGCAGCCAAGATCGGGTGTCTTTCTCCTACGAGCAGTACTTC

abundance: .
v_gene: TRBV7-9
d_gene: TRBD1
j_gene: TRBJ1-2
CDR3aa: CASSSAGTGREGYTF
CDR3nt: TGTGCCAGCAGCTCCGCCGGGACAGGGAGAGAAGGCTACACCTTC

abundance: .
v_gene: TRBV10-1
d_gene: .
j_gene: TRBJ1-1
CDR3aa: CASSEQGSGTEAFF
CDR3nt: TGCGCCAGCAGTGAGCAGGGAAGTGGCACTGAAGCTTTCTTT

abundance: .
v_gene: TRBV5-1
d_gene: .
j_gene: TRBJ1-2
CDR3aa: CASSLARMDGYTF
CDR3nt: TGCGCCAGCAGCTTGGCTCGGATGGATGGCTACACCTTC

abundance: .
v_gene: TRBV6-6
d_gene: .
j_gene: TRBJ2-7
CDR3aa: CASGPAGLSYEQYF
CDR3nt: TGTGCCAGCGGTCCAGCGGGCCTTTCCTACGAGCAGTACTTC

abundance: .
v_gene: TRBV5-6
d_gene: .
j_gene: TRBJ2-5
CDR3aa: CASSFVRASQYF
CDR3nt: TGTGCCAGCAGCTTCGTTAGGGCGTCCCAGTACTTC

abundance: few
v_gene: TRBV29-1
d_gene: TRBD2
j_gene: TRBJ2-2
CDR3aa: CSVFFKTSGDTGELFF
CDR3nt: TGCAGCGTCTTTTTTAAGACTAGCGGAGACACCGGGGAGCTGTTTTTT

abundance: .
v_gene: TRBV29-1
d_gene: TRBD1
j_gene: TRBJ1-1
CDR3aa: CSVARGRGGNTEAFF
CDR3nt: TGCAGCGTGGCCCGCGGCAGGGGGGGTAACACTGAAGCTTTCTTT

abundance: .
v_gene: TRBV4-3
d_gene: TRBD1
j_gene: TRBJ1-4
CDR3aa: CASSQGDRPNEKLFF
CDR3nt: TGCGCCAGCAGCCAAGGGGACAGACCAAATGAAAAACTGTTTTTT

abundance: .
v_gene: TRBV20-1
d_gene: .
j_gene: TRBJ2-5
CDR3aa: CSAEQQETQYF
CDR3nt: TGCAGTGCTGAACAGCAAGAGACCCAGTACTTC

abundance: .
v_gene: TRBV10-1
d_gene: TRBD1
j_gene: TRBJ2-1
CDR3aa: CASREGRQGPYNEQFF
CDR3nt: TGCGCCAGCAGAGAAGGTCGACAGGGACCCTACAATGAGCAGTTCTTC

abundance: .
v_gene: TRBV14
d_gene: TRBD1
j_gene: TRBJ2-5
CDR3aa: CASSLPGTAWRTQYF
CDR3nt: TGTGCCAGCAGCCTCCCTGGGACAGCCTGGAGGACCCAGTACTTC

abundance: .
v_gene: TRBV2
d_gene: .
j_gene: TRBJ1-2
CDR3aa: CASSERVGSWGYTF
CDR3nt: TGTGCCAGCAGTGAACGGGTTGGATCGTGGGGCTACACCTTC